This note documents a single T cell receptor (beta chain) sequence. Trimming removed 5 bases from V and 3 bases from J, with 14 bases in between. CDR3 length equals 15 residues. Germline lookup yields CDR1 MGHRA and CDR2 YSYEKL. Original data processing: By means of reference gene primer amplification, nucleated cell counts were estimated. Sequenced by immunoSEQ multiplex PCR; TCRdb stores in-frame clones only, minus some. That table furnishes V, J and clone size, whereas the DNA furnished D and trimming. The profile covers 180,000 or so clones, with around four fifths appearing a single time and 2.5% to 3% taken by the ten largest. This sample was included in a study of blood T cell repertoires in COVID-19. Study overall: Sites across the United States, Italy and Spain contributed samples from acute and convalescent COVID-19.

This chain connects TRBV4-1 to TRBJ2-1; possibly TRBD1 for D (6 bases). This sequence was found in a woman older than 75 with active or convalescent COVID-19. The source material was peripheral blood. CDR3 sequence reads: CASSKGEVVYNEQFF. CDR3 DNA: TGCGCCAGCAGCAAGGGGGAAGTTGTCTACAATGAGCAGTTCTTC.